One sample yielded the 3 T cell receptor beta chains listed below, sequenced in a study of shared clonotypes between healthy human individuals. Repertoires were generated with immunoSEQ multiplex PCR, while TCRdb's copy carries only in-frame clones and drops some. The profile shows some 2 million clones, roughly 95% of them singletons. CD45RO negativity and positive selection for CCR7 defined naive CD8 cells, a population that excluded terminally differentiated effector memory CD45RA+ cells. Sequencing was performed on naive CD8+ T cells sorted from blood. Receptors were obtained from a young man in good health.

The rearrangement joins TRBV7-8 to TRBJ2-3; TRBD1 matches 7 bases. Per the germline V gene, CDR1 is SGHVS and CDR2 is FQNEAQ. The CDR3 is made up of 16 amino acids. Losses at the gene ends were 6 bases for V and 3 bases for J; bases not matched to a gene: 12. CDR3 in amino acids: CASSSHQTGTTDTQYF. Written as DNA, the CDR3 is TGTGCCAGCAGTTCCCATCAGACAGGGACAACAGATACGCAGTATTTT. Using reference TRBV7-8 and TRBJ2-3 for the parts outside the CDR3, the full variable domain is GAGVSQSPRYKVAKRGQDVALRCDPISGHVSLFWYQQALGQGPEFLTYFQNEAQLDKSGLPSDRFFAERPEGSVSTLKIQRTQQEDSAVYLCASSSHQTGTTDTQYFGPGTRLTVL.

Of note for this clone: At the DNA level, this CDR3 is encoded by other sequences in the same sample as well. The chain couples TRBV7-8 to TRBJ2-7; 9 bases map to TRBD2. The germline CDR1 and CDR2 sequences are SGHVS and FQNEAQ. CDR3 length: 14 amino acids. With V trimmed by 2 bases and J by 1 base, 0 bases remained unmatched. Here the CDR3 DNA reads TGTGCCAGCAGCTTACTAGCGGGGTCCTACGAGCAGTACTTC. This encodes CASSLLAGSYEQYF.

The J gene is TRBJ2-7, the V gene TRBV11-2; tentative D call: TRBD2 (6 bases). V was cut by 4 bases and J by 2 bases, with 12 bases left in between. CDR3 size: 14 residues. CDR1 SGHAT and CDR2 FQNNGV come from the germline V gene. The CDR3 is CASSWGTDAYEQYF. DNA of the CDR3: TGTGCCAGCAGCTGGGGGACTGATGCCTACGAGCAGTACTTC.